This TCR beta chain was identified in a study of cytotoxic CD8 clonotypes in ibrutinib-treated CLL. The V gene's germline CDR1 is SQVTM and CDR2 ANQGSEA. The length of the CDR3 is 14 residues. Repertoires were generated with immunoSEQ multiplex PCR, while TCRdb's copy carries only in-frame clones and drops some. Of about 25,000 clones in the sample, around 73% were seen once. Of note for this clone: The junction differs from germline at one of its ends, possibly a read error. Additional DNA sequences in this sample encode the identical CDR3.

The sequence was collected from a human donor with chronic lymphocytic leukemia. The chain has TRBV29-1 and TRBJ2-1, with 10 nucleotides matching TRBD1. Sample: PBMCs, taken before ibrutinib treatment. The CDR3 sequence is CSVRRDRGYNEQFF. CDR3 coding DNA: TGTAGCGTGCGCCGGGACAGGGGTTACAATGAGCAGTTCTTC.